The sequence of this T cell receptor beta chain was determined in a study of T-cell memory formation after mild COVID-19. TCR alpha and TCR beta cDNA libraries carrying sample barcodes and UMIs came from 5'RACE with constant-segment primers. TCRdb ran MiXCR on the 5' RACE reads and lists one entry per CDR3 protein. The table includes more than 150,000 distinct CDR3 sequences, more than 9% detected once. For this clonotype: The antigen remains unidentified.

Study-wide points: Day 15 to 85 contractors were CD4/CD8 balanced; later expanders leaned CD4+. The CD4+ clones that contracted clustered mainly within CM and EM, and the CD8+ clones concentrated in EMRA.

CDR1 GTSNPN and CDR2 SVGIG come from the germline V gene (reference sequence). Trimming left V 2 bases short and J 5 bases short, with 6 bases between. The CDR3 contains 11 residues. Sequencing was carried out using PBMCs or a T cell subset sorted from them (not recorded which). This rearrangement joins TRBV30 to TRBJ2-5; D is ambiguous. The clonotype was recovered from a man aged 18 to 30 who had mild COVID-19 (a few samples of this study predate the infection). Cell type and time point are not known. Written as DNA, the CDR3 is TGTGCCTGGAGTAGGGCGGAGACCCAGTACTTC. Protein sequence: CAWSRAETQYF.